This TCR beta chain was identified in a study of shared clonotypes between healthy human individuals (dated by TCRdb to 2018 to 2020). Study-wide context: The cohort comprised two women and a few men aged 18 to 49 years. Per donor, three plates each were used for CD4 naive and CD4 memory, two for CD8 naive, and one for CD8 memory. To estimate repertoire size and how much clonotypes are shared between individuals, the study performed deep sequencing of blood TCR repertoires from five healthy adults. Libraries were prepared and TCR repertoires were sequenced by different laboratories using diverse techniques, in order to increase sequencing depth and limit assay-specific biases. Leukapheresis yielded between about 0.94 and 10 billion PBMCs per donor. Findings and caveats that apply to the study as a whole: The genetic and exposure-history diversity represented was limited by the small number of donors. Based on pairwise subsampling, the degree of clonotype sharing among donors was expected to be affected by sequencing depth. Compared with non-shared clonotypes, clonotypes shared by all four sorted-subset donors had higher generation probabilities. Incomplete sequencing was indicated by rarefaction of sorted-subset datasets, despite the large sequencing depth. Naive subsets generally had larger estimated clonotype richness than memory subsets. Sharing across a few donors was observed for about 5% of naive CD4, about 4% of naive CD8, 2.3% of memory CD4, and roughly 0.4% of memory CD8 clonotypes. Sampling was restricted to blood, and TCR repertoires in tissue are likely to differ from TCR repertoires in blood.

Trimming costs V 1 base and J 2 bases, and their ends lie 9 bases apart. The CDR3 measures 14 amino acids from cysteine to phenylalanine. Only the CDR3 DNA stays, 42 bases, in frame from base 1. In the germline V gene, CDR1 corresponds to SGHRS and CDR2 to YFSETQ. Using the deep immunoSEQ assay, multiplex PCR amplified TCR CDR3 regions from genomic DNA. Genomic DNA extracted from each cell subset was distributed evenly over all wells of several immunoSEQ 96-well plates, and each plate served as one replicate. For sorted subsets, roughly 200 ng genomic DNA, equal to some 28,000 T cell genomes, was loaded into each replicate PCR. Purified libraries were measured with a Qubit 3.0 fluorometer, size-checked on a Bioanalyzer 2100, and measured again with the KAPA Library Quantification kit. Every immunoSEQ 96-well plate was sequenced on a dedicated single-read 150-cycle Illumina NextSeq 550 flow cell. The paper's data handling went like this. The immunoSEQ output contained only junctional sequences without quality scores, so filtering could not match that applied to full-length reads. Sequences were annotated with PyIR, a Python wrapper for IgBLAST v1.9, using IMGT germline references to assign V/J genes and CDR3. Any read was removed if the V/J assignment was weak (E-value above 1e-6), the CDR3 was missing, or the read contained stop codons, out-of-frame junctions, or ambiguous translated residues. V3J clonotypes were defined as sequences sharing the same inferred V gene, J gene, and CDR3 amino acid sequence. Percentage overlap between repertoires was computed as shared unique clonotypes divided by the size of the smaller repertoire. Three approaches were used to assess repertoire richness: RTK rarefaction, the Chao1 estimator, and Recon v2.1 estimates of unobserved clonotypes. OLGA was used to compute generation probabilities for all TCRbeta clonotypes that the gDNA method yielded from a handful of donors. The table comes from immuneACCESS by way of TCRdb, which keeps in-frame sequences with V and J called. Part of the clones is missing from these tables; in studies checked, under half for an unresolved V gene and the rest for unknown reasons. For V, J and clone size, that table is used; D and trimming come from the DNA. The sample data list approximately 1.4 million clones, and 95% to 99% of these were observed just once. The ten top clones hold 0.4% to 0.55% of the sample.

In the case of this clone: The clone's antigen remains unknown. No much larger clonotype is one base removed from it; base qualities were not supplied.

Healthy HIV-negative adults with no recently reported acute infections or vaccinations were included as donors. All donors were Caucasian adults living in Nashville, Tennessee, USA. CD4+ T cells were enriched by magnetic negative selection, after which naive cells were positively selected on CD45RA and the negative fraction was taken as the memory subset. After blood collection by leukapheresis, PBMCs were isolated using Ficoll-Histopaque density gradient centrifugation and then cryopreserved in the vapor phase of liquid nitrogen. Analytical flow cytometry was used to check the purity and quantity of each magnetically sorted T cell population. Genomic DNA was isolated from every sorted fraction and measured by UV absorbance on a Nanodrop 2000c.

The source material was naive CD4+ T cells sorted from blood. The cell subset or site tag for this specimen amounts to: CD45RA+ positively selected. Recombination linked TRBV5-1 to TRBJ1-2; the D gene lacks a confident call. The source of this sequence is a man aged 25 to 40 in good health. Read as DNA, the sequence is TGCGCCAGCAGCTTGTTGGACGGAAACTATGGCTACACCTTC. It translates as CASSLLDGNYGYTF.